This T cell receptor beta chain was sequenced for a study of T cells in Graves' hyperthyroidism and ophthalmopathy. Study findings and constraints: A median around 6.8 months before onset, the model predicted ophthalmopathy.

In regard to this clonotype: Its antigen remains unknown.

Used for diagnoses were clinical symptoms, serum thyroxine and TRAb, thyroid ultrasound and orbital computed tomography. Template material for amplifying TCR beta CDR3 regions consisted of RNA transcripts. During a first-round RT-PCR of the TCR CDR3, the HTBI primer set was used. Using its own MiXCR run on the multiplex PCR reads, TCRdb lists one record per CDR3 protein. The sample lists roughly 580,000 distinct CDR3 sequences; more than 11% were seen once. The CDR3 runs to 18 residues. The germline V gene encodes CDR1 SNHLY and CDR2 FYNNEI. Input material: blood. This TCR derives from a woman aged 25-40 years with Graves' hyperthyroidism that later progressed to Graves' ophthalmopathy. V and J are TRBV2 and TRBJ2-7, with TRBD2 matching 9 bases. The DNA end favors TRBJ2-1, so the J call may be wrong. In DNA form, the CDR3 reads TGTGCCAGCACCACACCGGGACAAAGAGCGGGAGGCCCCTACGAGCAGTTCTTC. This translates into CASTTPGQRAGGPYEQFF.